The 28 T cell receptor beta chains reported below all come from one sample, sequenced in a study of cytomegalovirus exposure and HLA in healthy donors. With 60 Vbeta and 13 Jbeta primers, the PCR was carried out. Profiling relied on immunoSEQ multiplex PCR, and the TCRdb table lists in-frame clones only, not all of them. The table has more than 110,000 clones, approximately 80% seen once. Sequences were obtained from PBMCs. All receptors derive from a man aged 25 to 40 in good health and CMV-seropositive.

The genes are TRBV2 and TRBJ1-3, with 7 bases aligning to TRBD1. V lost 5 bases, J lost 1 base, and 8 bases stayed unmatched. Per germline, CDR1 SNHLY and CDR2 FYNNEI. The CDR3 sequence is 16 residues long. Written as DNA, the CDR3 is TGTGCCAGCAGTCCGAGACAGGGACCGTCTGGAAACACCATATATTTT. It encodes CASSPRQGPSGNTIYF.

This chain uses TRBV28 with TRBJ2-2, with 13 bases lining up with TRBD2. The CDR3 spans 16 residues. Germline V gene sequence: CDR1 MDHEN, CDR2 SYDVKM. J gave up 3 bases and V 11 bases, and 9 bases lay outside the gene matches. The CDR3 DNA sequence: TGTGCCTGTGCGGGACTAGCGGGAAGGGACACCGGGGAGCTGTTTTTT. This gives the protein CACAGLAGRDTGELFF. The full variable domain, in which reference TRBV28 and TRBJ2-2 provide the parts outside the CDR3, is DVKVTQSSRYLVKRTGEKVFLECVQDMDHENMFWYRQDPGLGLRLIYFSYDVKMKEKGDIPEGYSVSREKKERFSLILESASTNQTSMYLCACAGLAGRDTGELFFGEGSRLTVL.

J is TRBJ2-7 and V is TRBV6-5; D might be TRBD2 (6 bases). V was cut by 5 bases and J by 3 bases, with 11 bases left in between. This CDR3 contains 13 residues. Looked up from germline, CDR1 is MNHEY and CDR2 is SVGAGI. This chain's CDR3 is CASSLANYYEQYF. CDR3 bases: TGTGCCAGCAGTCTAGCGAATTACTACGAGCAGTACTTC.

This clone was observed a few times. This chain joins TRBV5-1 and TRBJ1-1; D is undetermined. The CDR3 loop spans 14 amino acids. Germline V gene data show CDR1 as SGHRS and CDR2 as YFSETQ. Between the trimmed V and J ends, which lost 3 bases and 0 bases, there was a span of 9 bases. This CDR3 is CASSSRLLNTEAFF. The CDR3 DNA is TGCGCCAGCAGCTCCCGACTATTGAACACTGAAGCTTTCTTT.

This chain links TRBV6-5 with TRBJ2-1; TRBD2 agrees at 8 bases. The V and J ends lost 6 bases and 7 bases, in that order; junction bases with no gene match: 8. Germline V gene lookup returns CDR1 MNHEY and CDR2 SVGAGI. CDR3 length: 14 amino acids. The CDR3 protein is CASRRGTRYNEQFF. The DNA for the CDR3 is TGTGCCAGCAGGCGCGGGACTAGATATAATGAGCAGTTCTTC.

The V and J genes are TRBV28 and TRBJ2-3; 9 bases line up with TRBD1. V trimming: 5 bases; J trimming: 6 bases; junction bases outside the gene matches: 21. The CDR3 runs 19 residues. In germline, CDR1 is MDHEN, CDR2 SYDVKM. For the CDR3, the DNA is TGTGCCAGCAGTCAAACAGGGGGCTGGGGGCCAACCCACCGGGATACGCAGTATTTT. It encodes CASSQTGGWGPTHRDTQYF.

The chain employs TRBV7-9 and TRBJ1-2, with D hard to call. Germline V gene sequence: CDR1 SEHNR, CDR2 FQNEAQ (reference sequence). V was pared by 5 bases and J by 0 bases, with 16 bases between. The CDR3 has 16 amino acids. The CDR3 region has the DNA TGTGCCAGCAGCCCCGGAGGCCGGCAAGCTAACTATGGCTACACCTTC. This codes for CASSPGGRQANYGYTF.

The chain is built from TRBV9 and TRBJ2-3; 7 positions match TRBD1. This CDR3 region has 18 residues. Germline V gene lookup returns CDR1 SGDLS and CDR2 YYNGEE. Trimming removed 2 bases from V and 0 bases from J; junction bases left unmatched: 12. This CDR3 reads CASSVFSRDSASTDTQYF. The CDR3 DNA follows: TGTGCCAGCAGCGTTTTTAGCCGGGACAGTGCTAGCACAGATACGCAGTATTTT.

The chain couples TRBV6-4 to TRBJ2-4; 8 nucleotides line up with TRBD2. The CDR3 is made up of 19 amino acids. Germline lookup yields CDR1 MRHNA and CDR2 SNTAGT. J was trimmed by 1 base and V by 7 bases; bases with no gene match: 18. The CDR3 DNA reads as TGTGCCAGCACCCCCCCCGGGACTAGGCCGGTTTTGGCCAAAAACATTCAGTACTTC. Its translation is CASTPPGTRPVLAKNIQYF.

In the case of this clone: The junction departs from the called germline gene at one end, perhaps through a read error. The chain has TRBV7-2 and TRBJ2-3; TRBD1 agrees at 9 bases. Looked up from germline, CDR1 is SGHTA and CDR2 is FQGNSA. The CDR3 sequence is 13 residues long. The CDR3 DNA is TGTGCCAACAGCTCGGGACAGGGTGATACGCAGTATTTT. Protein sequence: CANSSGQGDTQYF.

The rearrangement links TRBV6-1 to TRBJ1-1; tentative D call: TRBD1 (5 bases). Per the germline V gene, CDR1 is MNHNS and CDR2 is SASEGT. The length of the CDR3 is 13 residues. V was cut by 4 bases and J by 5 bases, with 11 bases left in between. The CDR3 here is CASSGSGPTEAFF. The CDR3 DNA reads as TGTGCCAGCAGTGGGTCAGGGCCTACTGAAGCTTTCTTT.

In regard to this clone: This specimen includes other DNA sequences encoding the same CDR3. The V and J genes are TRBV9 and TRBJ2-3; 10 bases are shared with TRBD2. The CDR3 is 14 amino acids. Germline lookup yields CDR1 SGDLS and CDR2 YYNGEE. V shed 2 bases, J shed 8 bases, and the junction held 5 bases outside the gene matches. The CDR3 sequence: CASSVASGSVTQYF. The CDR3 region has the DNA TGTGCCAGCAGCGTTGCTAGCGGGAGCGTTACGCAGTATTTT.

This clone was observed once. The gene calls are TRBV13 and TRBJ2-1; 14 bases agree with TRBD2. There are 16 residues in the CDR3. V shed 5 bases, J shed 9 bases, and the junction held 9 bases outside the gene matches. Per germline, CDR1 PRHDT and CDR2 FYEKMQ (reference sequence). The CDR3 nucleotides are TGTGCCAGCAGCCAGGCCGGACTAGCGGGAGGTAGTGAGCAGTTCTTC. It yields the protein CASSQAGLAGGSEQFF. Looking up the rest from reference TRBV13 and TRBJ2-1 gives the full variable domain: AAGVIQSPRHLIKEKRETATLKCYPIPRHDTVYWYQQGPGQDPQFLISFYEKMQSDKGSIPDRFSAQQFSDYHSELNMSSLELGDSALYFCASSQAGLAGGSEQFFGPGTRLTVL.

This rearrangement joins TRBV18 to TRBJ2-5, with 7 bases aligning to TRBD1. CDR1 and CDR2 from the germline V gene are KGHSH and LQKENI. This CDR3 has 13 amino acids. V shed 6 bases and J 2 bases; nucleotides not matched to a gene: 3. The CDR3 loop is CASSATGQETQYF. The CDR3 coding sequence is TGTGCCAGCTCCGCGACAGGGCAAGAGACCCAGTACTTC.

This clone has just a few counts. The chain carries TRBV2 and TRBJ1-5, with D perhaps TRBD1 (5 bases). The V gene lost 7 bases and the J gene lost 0 bases, with 10 bases spanning the gap. This CDR3 comprises 14 residues. Germline assignment: CDR1 SNHLY and CDR2 FYNNEI. The CDR3 DNA is TGTGCCAGCACGGGGGGGTATAGCAATCAGCCCCAGCATTTT. Encoded protein: CASTGGYSNQPQHF.

The chain couples TRBV19 to TRBJ1-2; 8 bases map to TRBD1. The length of the CDR3 is 14 residues. Germline CDR1 LNHDA, CDR2 SQIVND (reference sequence). With 4 bases clipped from V and 8 bases from J, the junction kept 9 bases outside the gene matches. CDR3 amino acids: CASSSDRGLKGYTF. In DNA form, the CDR3 reads TGTGCCAGTAGTAGCGACAGGGGACTGAAGGGCTACACCTTC.

This clone was seen a single time. For the CDR3, the DNA is TGTGCCAGCAGCTTGGACAGTAGCACAGATACGCAGTATTTT. This encodes CASSLDSSTDTQYF. This chain joins TRBV11-2 and TRBJ2-3; a weak D match, TRBD1 (6 bases). The CDR3 totals 14 residues. Germline CDR1 SGHAT, CDR2 FQNNGV. V was clipped by 3 bases and J by 0 bases, with 7 bases between them.

CDR3 loop: CASSLDRGTDTQYF. CDR3 DNA: TGCGCCAGCAGCTTAGACAGGGGGACAGATACGCAGTATTTT. The chain has TRBV5-1 and TRBJ2-3; 9 positions match TRBD1. The CDR3 contains 14 residues. Germline CDR1 and CDR2: SGHRS and YFSETQ. V gave up 2 bases and J gave up 3 bases; unmatched junction bases: 1. Filled out from reference TRBV5-1 and TRBJ2-3, the complete variable domain reads KAGVTQTPRYLIKTRGQQVTLSCSPISGHRSVSWYQQTPGQGLQFLFEYFSETQRNKGNFPGRFSGRQFSNSRSEMNVSTLELGDSALYLCASSLDRGTDTQYFGPGTRLTVL.

V is TRBV9 and J is TRBJ2-2; a weak D match, TRBD2 (5 bases). This CDR3 has 15 residues. The germline CDR1 and CDR2 sequences are SGDLS and YYNGEE. V gave up 3 bases and J gave up 8 bases, with 17 bases separating them. CDR3 loop: CASSGLYGVSGELFF. In nucleotides, the CDR3 is TGTGCCAGCAGCGGACTATACGGGGTATCAGGGGAGCTGTTTTTT.

The genes are TRBV4-1 and TRBJ1-2; 8 bases line up with TRBD1. V gave up 2 bases and J gave up 1 base; unmatched junction bases: 12. Germline CDR1 is MGHRA and CDR2 is YSYEKL. The CDR3 runs to 18 residues. CDR3 in DNA: TGCGCCAGCAGCCAAACGAGTACCGGGACAGGTTTTAACTATGGCTACACCTTC. Translating it yields CASSQTSTGTGFNYGYTF.

V usage is TRBV27 and J usage is TRBJ2-3; maybe TRBD1 (7 bases). The V gene's germline CDR1 is MNHEY and CDR2 SMNVEV (reference sequence). Trimming took off 5 bases at V and 7 bases at J, with 16 bases between the two ends. The CDR3 loop spans 14 amino acids. In DNA form, the CDR3 reads TGTGCCAGCAGTCCCGGCCAGGGGGGTTATACGCAGTATTTT. As protein: CASSPGQGGYTQYF.

This clone was found a few times. The chain carries TRBV7-3 and TRBJ1-1; possible D gene TRBD1, 6 bases. Germline V gene lookup returns CDR1 SGHTA and CDR2 FQGTGA. The CDR3 is made up of 14 amino acids. Trimming shortened V by 0 bases and J by 2 bases, and 7 bases separated the two germline ends. The CDR3 loop reads CASSLTGTNTEAFF. The CDR3 DNA follows: TGTGCCAGCAGCTTAACTGGGACAAACACTGAAGCTTTCTTT. Together with reference TRBV7-3 and TRBJ1-1, the CDR3 gives the full variable domain: GAGVSQTPSNKVTEKGKYVELRCDPISGHTALYWYRQSLGQGPEFLIYFQGTGAADDSGLPNDRFFAVRPEGSVSTLKIQRTERGDSAVYLCASSLTGTNTEAFFGQGTRLTVV.

The chain links TRBV7-9 to TRBJ2-5; tentatively, D is TRBD2 (6 bases). The CDR3 has 15 amino acids. Deletions cut 3 bases from V and 4 bases from J, with 15 bases between. The germline V gene encodes CDR1 SEHNR and CDR2 FQNEAQ (reference sequence). CDR3 sequence (DNA): TGTGCCAGCAGCTTGGAGGGGCAGGGACTAGAGACCCAGTACTTC. It yields the protein CASSLEGQGLETQYF. The full variable domain, with the rest looked up from reference TRBV7-9 and TRBJ2-5, is DTGVSQNPRHKITKRGQNVTFRCDPISEHNRLYWYRQTLGQGPEFLTYFQNEAQLEKSRLLSDRFSAERPKGSFSTLEIQRTEQGDSAMYLCASSLEGQGLETQYFGPGTRLLVL.

This CDR3 reads CASSDQGQSSGNTIYF. CDR3 coding DNA: TGTGCCAGCAGCGACCAGGGACAGAGCTCTGGAAACACCATATATTTT. The chain couples TRBV7-2 to TRBJ1-3; 7 positions agree with TRBD1. Trimming took 5 bases from V and 0 from J; bases not matched to a gene: 7. Germline V lookup: CDR1 SGHTA, CDR2 FQGNSA. The CDR3 extends over 16 amino acids. The whole variable domain, remainder taken from reference TRBV7-2 and TRBJ1-3, is GAGVSQSPSNKVTEKGKDVELRCDPISGHTALYWYRQSLGQGLEFLIYFQGNSAPDKSGLPSDRFSAERTGGSVSTLTIQRTQQEDSAVYLCASSDQGQSSGNTIYFGEGSWLTVV.

The gene calls are TRBV7-2 and TRBJ2-1; 9 nucleotides line up with TRBD2. The germline V gene has CDR1 SGHTA and CDR2 FQGNSA. There are 15 residues in the CDR3. V trimming: 5 bases; J trimming: 7 bases; junction bases outside the gene matches: 9. CDR3 bases: TGTGCCAGCAGCGGGGGGACTAGCCGCGGTAATGAGCAGTTCTTC. Residues: CASSGGTSRGNEQFF.

The chain uses TRBV7-3 and TRBJ2-3; 11 bases are shared with TRBD2. J gave up 2 bases and V 3 bases, and 1 base lay outside the gene matches. The CDR3 runs 15 residues. The germline V gene has CDR1 SGHTA and CDR2 FQGTGA. The CDR3 region has the DNA TGTGCCAGCAGCTTGGGACTAGCGGACACAGATACGCAGTATTTT. It codes for CASSLGLADTDTQYF.

The V gene is TRBV5-8, the J gene TRBJ1-1, with D unclear. Germline V lookup: CDR1 SGHTS, CDR2 YDEGEE. CDR3 length equals 13 residues. The V end lost 0 bases, the J end lost 3 bases, and 6 bases lay between the germline ends. CDR3 amino acids: CASSLGRDTEAFF. The CDR3 DNA reads as TGTGCCAGCAGCTTGGGACGGGACACTGAAGCTTTCTTT.

This chain connects TRBV28 to TRBJ1-4; TRBD1 aligns across 8 bases. V gave up 5 bases and J gave up 7 bases; unmatched junction bases: 9. This CDR3 spans 15 amino acids. Germline lookup yields CDR1 MDHEN and CDR2 SYDVKM. CDR3 DNA sequence: TGTGCCAGCAGTATCGGGACAGGATTTGGTGAAAAACTGTTTTTT. The encoded protein is CASSIGTGFGEKLFF.